This TCR beta chain was recorded in a study of T-cell reconstitution after alpha-beta-depleted transplantation in children. Unique molecular identifiers were used to barcode this TCRbeta library. TCRdb re-called the PCR reads through MiXCR, storing one row per CDR3 protein. The table has approximately 240,000 distinct CDR3 sequences, about 9.2% seen once. Between the trimmed V and J ends, which lost 8 bases and 4 bases, there was a span of 17 bases. The CDR3 contains 14 residues. The germline CDR1 and CDR2 sequences are PRHDT and FYEKMQ (reference sequence). The sequence derives from a human donor who donated a stem cell graft to a child with acute lymphoblastic leukemia. The sample consisted of PBMCs from the stem cell graft donor, taken from the stem cell graft. The chain joins TRBV13 to TRBJ1-1; D remains ambiguous. The CDR3 spells CASLLNGFGTEAFF. The CDR3 DNA is TGTGCCAGCCTATTAAACGGCTTTGGCACTGAAGCTTTCTTT.